Listed here are 14 T cell receptor beta chains from one sample, sequenced in a study of lymphopenia after photon versus proton radiotherapy (dated by TCRdb to 2018 to 2020). The library was produced with the immunoSEQ multiplex PCR assay. What TCRdb holds here is the immuneACCESS table cut down to in-frame rearrangements. Part of the clones is not present; checked against another copy, under half of the missing clones reflect an unresolved V gene, and the others are unexplained. This sample holds about 55,000 clones; 65% to 85% were observed only once. The ten biggest clones cover about 1.9% of the sample. Specimen: peripheral blood, collected from a patient treated with proton-based radiotherapy. The source of these receptors is a man aged 60 to 75 with pancreatic cancer.

The chain joins TRBV9 to TRBJ2-3; 7 nucleotides align to TRBD2. Looked up from germline, CDR1 is SGDLS and CDR2 is YYNGEE. The CDR3 has 14 amino acids. Unmatched junction bases numbered 10, after V lost 4 bases and J lost 8 bases. CDR3 protein: CASSPRGDGGTQYF. In nucleotides, the CDR3 is TGTGCCAGCAGCCCCCGGGGGGACGGTGGTACGCAGTATTTT.

The V and J genes are TRBV7-9 and TRBJ2-1, with D unresolved. Germline CDR1 is SEHNR and CDR2 is FQNEAQ (reference sequence). The CDR3 has 11 amino acids. V lost 2 bases to trimming and J lost 5 bases, with 1 base between them. This CDR3 reads CASSLHNEQFF. The CDR3 DNA reads TGTGCCAGCAGCTTACACAATGAGCAGTTCTTC.

V gene TRBV30 combines with J gene TRBJ1-3; D is undetermined. V lost 0 bases, J lost 0 bases, and 9 bases lay in between. The CDR3 contains 15 residues. The germline V gene encodes CDR1 GTSNPN and CDR2 SVGIG (reference sequence). The CDR3 spells CAWSVLGSSGNTIYF. CDR3 DNA: TGTGCCTGGAGTGTACTGGGCAGCTCTGGAAACACCATATATTTT.

This chain uses TRBV4-2 with TRBJ1-5; D remains unclear. This CDR3 is 15 amino acids long. V was shortened by 2 bases and J by 5 bases, with 13 bases between the two germline ends. Germline values: CDR1 LGHNA, CDR2 YNFKEQ. The DNA of the CDR3 is TGTGCCAGCAGCCAAAGGCCAGGTGAGGATCAGCCCCAGCATTTT. Encoded protein: CASSQRPGEDQPQHF.

In this sample, this clone turned up a few times. The V call is TRBV30, the J call TRBJ1-4; possibly TRBD1 for D (5 bases). V lost 2 bases and J lost 5, with 6 bases in between. This CDR3 is 12 amino acids long. From germline, CDR1 is GTSNPN and CDR2 SVGIG (reference sequence). The DNA of the CDR3 is TGTGCCTGGAGTCACAGGAATGAAAAACTGTTTTTT. This translates into CAWSHRNEKLFF.

The chain combines TRBV4-1 with TRBJ2-7, with TRBD2 matching 10 bases. The J segment lost 5 bases and the V segment lost 0 bases, leaving 7 bases of the junction unmatched. There are 16 residues in the CDR3. CDR1 and CDR2 from the germline V gene are MGHRA and YSYEKL. The CDR3 protein is CASSQEVSSGRHEQYF. The CDR3 nucleotides are TGCGCCAGCAGCCAAGAGGTTTCTAGCGGGAGACACGAGCAGTACTTC.

The chain recombines TRBV28 with TRBJ2-1; unclear D gene. Germline CDR1 MDHEN, CDR2 SYDVKM. This CDR3 is built from 15 residues. The ends were cut back, 3 bases at V and 0 bases at J, with 9 bases in the middle. The CDR3 region has the DNA TGTGCCAGCAGTTTTTTGGCGAGCTCCTACAATGAGCAGTTCTTC. This codes for CASSFLASSYNEQFF.

The J gene is TRBJ2-2, the V gene TRBV5-1; D ambiguous. Germline CDR1 is SGHRS and CDR2 is YFSETQ. V was trimmed by 5 bases and J by 5 bases, leaving 7 bases between them. CDR3 length: 12 residues. The CDR3 bases are TGCGCCAGCAGGTCAGAAACCGGGGAGCTGTTTTTT. Its protein product is CASRSETGELFF.

The chain joins TRBV5-1 to TRBJ2-1; tentatively, D is TRBD1 (5 bases). Germline V gene lookup returns CDR1 SGHRS and CDR2 YFSETQ. The V gene lost 0 bases and the J gene lost 0 bases, with 7 bases spanning the gap. This CDR3 contains 15 residues. This CDR3 is CASSLVGDSYNEQFF. CDR3 nucleotides: TGCGCCAGCAGCTTGGTAGGGGACTCCTACAATGAGCAGTTCTTC.

This clone appeared once. Distinct nucleotide sequences in the sample also encode this CDR3. V and J are TRBV5-1 and TRBJ2-3; no firm D call. V dropped 0 bases and J dropped 0 bases, with 8 bases sitting between them. This CDR3 comprises 15 residues. Germline V gives CDR1 SGHRS, CDR2 YFSETQ. The CDR3, as DNA: TGCGCCAGCAGCTTGGATGGGCGGAGCACAGATACGCAGTATTTT. Protein product: CASSLDGRSTDTQYF.

The gene calls are TRBV7-2 and TRBJ2-7; D possibly corresponds to TRBD1 (6 bases). The CDR3 extends over 12 amino acids. Trimming took off 8 bases at V and 4 bases at J, with 12 bases between the two ends. Looked up from germline, CDR1 is SGHTA and CDR2 is FQGNSA. CDR3 nucleotide sequence: TGTGCCAGCGAGGGCAGGGGTTACGAGCAGTACTTC. The encoded protein is CASEGRGYEQYF.

The chain couples TRBV28 to TRBJ2-3; tentatively, D is TRBD1 (5 bases). V lost 1 base to trimming and J lost 3 bases, with 8 bases between them. Looked up from germline, CDR1 is MDHEN and CDR2 is SYDVKM. CDR3 size: 14 residues. The CDR3 here is CASSLLAGTDTQYF. The DNA for the CDR3 is TGTGCCAGCAGTTTATTGGCAGGGACAGATACGCAGTATTTT. Full variable domain (remainder filled in from reference TRBV28 and TRBJ2-3): DVKVTQSSRYLVKRTGEKVFLECVQDMDHENMFWYRQDPGLGLRLIYFSYDVKMKEKGDIPEGYSVSREKKERFSLILESASTNQTSMYLCASSLLAGTDTQYFGPGTRLTVL.

This sequence joins TRBV28 and TRBJ2-7, with D possibly called TRBD1 or TRBD2 (5 bases each). This CDR3 region has 11 residues. CDR1 is MDHEN and CDR2 is SYDVKM in the germline V gene. The germline V and J ends were trimmed by 8 bases and 6 bases, with 11 bases remaining between them. CDR3 protein: CASQRGVEQYF. CDR3 DNA sequence: TGTGCCAGCCAAAGAGGGGTCGAGCAGTACTTC.

The rearrangement joins TRBV19 to TRBJ2-5; 7 bases align to TRBD1. TRBJ2-7 explains the end of the DNA better; the J call may be wrong. The CDR3 runs 14 residues. CDR1 LNHDA and CDR2 SQIVND come from the germline V gene (reference sequence). CDR3 loop: CASGQEGYGYEQYF. The CDR3, as DNA: TGTGCCAGTGGACAGGAAGGGTACGGCTACGAGCAGTACTTC.